Shown below are 30 T cell receptor beta chains from a single sample sequenced in a study of blood T cell repertoires in COVID-19. Data came from immunoSEQ multiplex PCR; TCRdb stores just in-frame clones and leaves some out. The sample lists roughly 100,000 clones; more than 75% were seen once. Material: peripheral blood. The receptors shown here come from a human donor in a cohort sampled during active COVID-19.

The chain employs TRBV5-8 and TRBJ2-4; maybe TRBD1 (6 bases). Germline loops: CDR1 SGHTS, CDR2 YDEGEE. This CDR3 contains 16 residues. Trimming pared 0 bases from V and 2 bases from J, leaving 12 bases between. The CDR3 region has the DNA TGTGCCAGCAGCTTGGCTACAGGGCTTACCAAAAACATTCAGTACTTC. Amino acid sequence: CASSLATGLTKNIQYF.

V gene TRBV28 combines with J gene TRBJ1-2; 7 bases line up with TRBD1. Looked up from germline, CDR1 is MDHEN and CDR2 is SYDVKM. J gave up 3 bases and V 6 bases, and 10 bases lay outside the gene matches. CDR3 size: 15 residues. The CDR3 here is CASSSSRGLDYGYTF. The CDR3 nucleotides are TGTGCCAGCAGCTCCTCCAGGGGGTTGGACTATGGCTACACCTTC.

The rearrangement links TRBV7-9 to TRBJ2-5; D not resolved. Germline CDR1 reads SEHNR; CDR2 reads FQNEAQ (reference sequence). V lost 8 bases and J 6 bases, leaving 7 bases between the germline ends. The CDR3 has 10 residues. The DNA for the CDR3 is TGTGCCAGCTCTAGTAAGACCCAGTACTTC. Its translation: CASSSKTQYF.

This chain links TRBV11-2 with TRBJ1-4, with 12 bases identical to TRBD1. With 1 base clipped from V and 8 bases from J, the junction kept 2 bases outside the gene matches. Germline V lookup: CDR1 SGHAT, CDR2 FQNNGV. This CDR3 region has 15 residues. CDR3 bases: TGTGCCAGCAGCTTAGGGGGACAGGGGGCGGAAAAACTGTTTTTT. Its protein is CASSLGGQGAEKLFF.

This chain uses TRBV30 with TRBJ1-2; D may be TRBD1 (5 bases). This CDR3 contains 13 residues. The germline V gene encodes CDR1 GTSNPN and CDR2 SVGIG (reference sequence). V shed 1 base and J shed 4 bases, with 10 bases lying between them. CDR3: CAWSARQSYGYTF. The CDR3 DNA follows: TGTGCCTGGAGTGCCAGACAGTCCTATGGCTACACCTTC.

This chain links TRBV2 with TRBJ1-1; a possible D gene is TRBD1 (5 bases). Germline values: CDR1 SNHLY, CDR2 FYNNEI. This CDR3 has 15 amino acids. Trimming removed 4 bases at V and 0 bases at J, with 12 bases between. The CDR3 loop reads CASSVEGRMNTEAFF. In nucleotides, the CDR3 is TGTGCCAGCAGTGTGGAGGGACGGATGAACACTGAAGCTTTCTTT.

This chain joins TRBV7-3 and TRBJ2-2; tentatively, D is TRBD1 (5 bases). Germline lookup yields CDR1 SGHTA and CDR2 FQGTGA. This CDR3 has 14 residues. V was trimmed by 8 bases and J by 0 bases, leaving 10 bases between them. CDR3: CASGRVPNTGELFF. CDR3 DNA: TGTGCCAGCGGCAGGGTTCCGAACACCGGGGAGCTGTTTTTT.

This clone was recorded once. The gene calls are TRBV5-1 and TRBJ1-3; D possibly corresponds to TRBD1 (6 bases). Per germline, CDR1 SGHRS and CDR2 YFSETQ. This CDR3 is 16 amino acids long. Trimming cost V 4 bases and J 4 bases, with 18 bases left between them. The CDR3 coding sequence is TGCGCCAGCAGCATCGACAGGTCCATTAGCGGAAACACCATATATTTT. This translates into CASSIDRSISGNTIYF.

The chain uses TRBV12-3 or TRBV12-4 and TRBJ1-4; D gene ambiguous. The CDR3 is made up of 11 amino acids. Trimming removed 6 bases at V and 7 bases at J, with 6 bases between. CDR3 DNA sequence: TGTGCCAGCAGCCCTAGTGAAAAACTGTTTTTT. Its translation is CASSPSEKLFF.

CDR3 DNA sequence: TGTGCCAGCAGTTCCCCTGGACAGGCGAAGGGGCCCCAGCATTTT. It codes for CASSSPGQAKGPQHF. J is TRBJ1-5 and V is TRBV28; 7 bases are a match to TRBD1. V shed 4 bases, J shed 9 bases, and the junction held 12 bases outside the gene matches. The CDR3 covers 15 residues. Germline V gene sequence: CDR1 MDHEN, CDR2 SYDVKM.

The chain recombines TRBV2 with TRBJ2-2; TRBD2 matches 8 bases. Unmatched junction bases numbered 17, after V lost 8 bases and J lost 6 bases. The length of the CDR3 is 17 residues. Germline CDR1 reads SNHLY; CDR2 reads FYNNEI. The CDR3 coding sequence is TGTGCCAGCCAACCCCCCGGCGGGGGGCATGGGGCCGGGGAGCTGTTTTTT. Its protein product is CASQPPGGGHGAGELFF.

This chain joins TRBV30 and TRBJ1-2; D gene ambiguous. V lost 5 bases and J 8 bases, leaving 21 bases between the germline ends. This CDR3 spans 14 amino acids. CDR1 and CDR2 (germline): GTSNPN, SVGIG (reference sequence). CDR3 nucleotides: TGTGCCTGGGCGACTACGGGAAACAGTTGGGGCTACACCTTC. This translates into CAWATTGNSWGYTF.

The CDR3 here is CASSYTGDTIYF. Written as DNA, the CDR3 is TGTGCCAGCAGCTATACAGGGGACACCATATATTTT. V and J are TRBV7-3 and TRBJ1-3, with 7 bases lining up with TRBD1. The CDR3 is made up of 12 amino acids. Germline assignment: CDR1 SGHTA and CDR2 FQGTGA. Germline trimming cut 4 bases from V and 8 bases from J; bases unmatched to any gene: 2. The variable domain in full, completed from reference TRBV7-3 and TRBJ1-3, reads GAGVSQTPSNKVTEKGKYVELRCDPISGHTALYWYRQSLGQGPEFLIYFQGTGAADDSGLPNDRFFAVRPEGSVSTLKIQRTERGDSAVYLCASSYTGDTIYFGEGSWLTVV.

This clone was seen only once. CDR3 loop: CASGTASSTDTQYF. The CDR3, as DNA: TGTGCCAGCGGGACAGCATCTAGCACAGATACGCAGTATTTT. The chain combines TRBV25-1 with TRBJ2-3, with 7 bases lining up with TRBD1. The junction had 5 bases not matched to a gene; V was cut back by 8 bases and J by 0 bases. This CDR3 region has 14 residues. Germline V gene data show CDR1 as MGHDK and CDR2 as SYGVNS.

The V and J genes are TRBV6-5 and TRBJ1-1; D perhaps matches TRBD1 (6 bases). Trimming took 7 bases from V and 10 from J, leaving 25 bases between them. This CDR3 has 15 amino acids. Germline lookup yields CDR1 MNHEY and CDR2 SVGAGI. The CDR3 region has the DNA TGTGCCAGCACGGAGGCCGGCAGGGGCAGTTTTGGAGCTTTCTTT. Translated, it gives CASTEAGRGSFGAFF.

The V and J genes are TRBV19 and TRBJ2-7, with 8 bases matching TRBD2. CDR3 length: 16 amino acids. V lost 4 bases to trimming and J lost 6 bases; unmatched junction nucleotides: 14. CDR1 LNHDA and CDR2 SQIVND come from the germline V gene (reference sequence). The CDR3 region is CASSNSGTRTSGEQYF. The CDR3 DNA reads TGTGCCAGTAGTAACTCCGGGACTAGAACTTCGGGCGAGCAGTACTTC.

This sequence joins TRBV13 and TRBJ2-7; tentative D call: TRBD1 (5 bases). This CDR3 is 16 amino acids long. The germline V gene encodes CDR1 PRHDT and CDR2 FYEKMQ (reference sequence). Between the trimmed V and J ends, which lost 4 bases and 2 bases, there was a span of 18 bases. The CDR3 region is CASSSTFRDLTYEQYF. CDR3 bases: TGTGCCAGCAGCTCCACCTTCAGGGATTTAACCTACGAGCAGTACTTC.

This chain uses TRBV18 with TRBJ2-1; 9 positions agree with TRBD1. The germline V gene encodes CDR1 KGHSH and CDR2 LQKENI. The J segment lost 4 bases and the V segment lost 5 bases, leaving 9 bases of the junction unmatched. This CDR3 is 16 amino acids long. CDR3 DNA: TGTGCCAGCTCATCACGACAGGGGGGTTCTTACAATGAGCAGTTCTTC. It is translated as CASSSRQGGSYNEQFF.

The J gene is TRBJ2-7, the V gene TRBV30; 7 bases map to TRBD1. Germline V lookup: CDR1 GTSNPN, CDR2 SVGIG (reference sequence). V was pared by 0 bases and J by 12 bases, with 8 bases of the junction left unmatched. The CDR3 totals 12 residues. The CDR3 DNA follows: TGTGCCTGGAGTGTGGACAGGATCTTACCGTACTTC. This codes for CAWSVDRILPYF.

This clone has more than one count but fewer than ten. The chain couples TRBV6-5 to TRBJ1-2; D unresolved. The CDR3 is made up of 15 amino acids. Looked up from germline, CDR1 is MNHEY and CDR2 is SVGAGI. Trimming pared 7 bases from V and 5 bases from J, leaving 20 bases between. The CDR3 protein is CASTPAGAGRYGYTF. The CDR3 bases are TGTGCCAGCACCCCGGCGGGAGCCGGTAGGTATGGCTACACCTTC.

This clone was seen once. This sequence joins TRBV11-2 and TRBJ2-1, with unresolved D. Germline V gene lookup returns CDR1 SGHAT and CDR2 FQNNGV. CDR3 length: 17 amino acids. Trimming left V 2 bases short and J 3 bases short, with 17 bases between. CDR3 sequence reads: CASSLIAVRLNYNEQFF. For the CDR3, the DNA is TGTGCCAGCAGCTTAATCGCGGTGCGTCTTAACTACAATGAGCAGTTCTTC.

This clone is a singleton in its sample. The CDR3 nucleotides read TGTGCCAGCAGCGCGCGACAGGGTCGAGCGCAGTACTTC. This encodes CASSARQGRAQYF. The chain carries TRBV9 and TRBJ2-7; TRBD1 matches 7 bases. Looked up from germline, CDR1 is SGDLS and CDR2 is YYNGEE. V shed 3 bases and J 9 bases; nucleotides not matched to a gene: 9. This CDR3 has 13 amino acids.

The chain employs TRBV3-1 (or the pseudogene TRBV3-2) and TRBJ1-1; D may be TRBD1 (5 bases). V was pared by 3 bases and J by 0 bases, with 8 bases between. Germline CDR1 reads LGHDT; CDR2 reads YNNKEL (reference sequence). CDR3 length: 14 amino acids. The CDR3 region is CASSHGGMNTEAFF. Written as DNA, the CDR3 is TGTGCCAGCAGCCATGGGGGGATGAACACTGAAGCTTTCTTT.

The chain recombines TRBV12-3 or TRBV12-4 with TRBJ2-5; perhaps TRBD2 as D (5 bases). The CDR3 runs to 12 residues. Trimming pared 2 bases from V and 4 bases from J, leaving 5 bases between. CDR3 loop: CASSLRGETQYF. The CDR3 bases are TGTGCCAGCAGTTTACGGGGAGAGACCCAGTACTTC.

The chain employs TRBV20-1 and TRBJ2-6, with no clear D. This CDR3 has 13 residues. The V and J ends lost 3 bases and 2 bases respectively, with 5 bases between them. Per the germline V gene, CDR1 is DFQATT and CDR2 is SNEGSKA (reference sequence). The CDR3 here is CSASHPGANVLTF. In DNA form, the CDR3 reads TGCAGTGCTAGTCATCCTGGGGCCAACGTCCTGACTTTC.

The J gene is TRBJ2-7, the V gene TRBV4-2; the match to TRBD2 covers 13 bases. The germline CDR1 and CDR2 sequences are LGHNA and YNFKEQ. Unmatched junction bases numbered 3, after V lost 4 bases and J lost 3 bases. The CDR3 extends over 15 amino acids. In DNA, the CDR3 is TGTGCCAGCAGCCCCAGACTAGCGGGGGGCTACGAGCAGTACTTC. Its protein product is CASSPRLAGGYEQYF.

Points on this clone: One end of the junction fails to match germline, which may point to a read error. J is TRBJ1-4 and V is TRBV4-2, with D maybe TRBD1 (6 bases). Germline V lookup: CDR1 LGHNA, CDR2 YNFKEQ. CDR3 length equals 13 residues. CDR3 DNA sequence: TGTGCCAGCAGCCAAAAGGGGGACGGGAGGGCCATTTTT. Translated: CASSQKGDGRAIF.

The chain carries TRBV12-3 or TRBV12-4 and TRBJ1-5, with D perhaps matching TRBD1 (6 bases). This CDR3 region has 13 residues. The V end lost 7 bases, the J end lost 6 bases, and 13 bases lay between the germline ends. The CDR3 loop is CASTWTVGQPQHF. The CDR3 coding sequence is TGTGCCAGCACTTGGACAGTAGGTCAGCCCCAGCATTTT.

V usage is TRBV27 and J usage is TRBJ1-3; a possible D gene is TRBD1 (5 bases). The CDR3 spans 18 residues. The germline gives CDR1 MNHEY, CDR2 SMNVEV (reference sequence). The V end lost 4 bases, the J end lost 0 bases, and 19 bases lay between the germline ends. CDR3 DNA: TGTGCCAGCAGTTCGGGGGAAAGGCCAGGGTTCTCTGGAAACACCATATATTTT. Its translation is CASSSGERPGFSGNTIYF.

This clone appeared once. This chain connects TRBV7-3 to TRBJ2-1, with D hard to call. Germline V lookup: CDR1 SGHTA, CDR2 FQGTGA. V gave up 5 bases and J gave up 6 bases, with 8 bases separating them. The CDR3 has 12 residues. The CDR3 protein is CASSPGTNEQFF. CDR3 DNA: TGTGCCAGCAGCCCAGGCACCAATGAGCAGTTCTTC.